These 21 T cell receptor beta chains share one sample of origin, sequenced in a study of shared clonotypes between healthy human individuals. Using immunoSEQ multiplex PCR, the repertoire was profiled, and TCRdb retains in-frame clones only, with some absent. Of approximately 1.4 million clones detected, approximately 98% appear once; the ten largest clones hold about 0.45%. The sequenced sample was naive CD4+ T cells sorted from blood. Indicated subset: CD45RA+ positively selected. These receptors were taken from a man aged 25-45 years in good health.

This chain connects TRBV27 to TRBJ2-1; D gene unclear. Trimming cost V 5 bases and J 0 bases, with 11 bases left between them. Germline V gene lookup returns CDR1 MNHEY and CDR2 SMNVEV (reference sequence). The CDR3 has 15 amino acids. The CDR3 DNA follows: TGTGCCAGCAGTGCCTACAAGAGCTCCTACAATGAGCAGTTCTTC. Amino acid sequence: CASSAYKSSYNEQFF.

Here the CDR3 reads CAISDGRETQYF. CDR3 sequence (DNA): TGTGCCATCAGTGATGGGAGAGAGACCCAGTACTTC. This chain links TRBV10-3 with TRBJ2-5; perhaps TRBD2 as D (5 bases). Between the trimmed V and J ends, which lost 3 bases and 4 bases, there was a span of 6 bases. Looked up from germline, CDR1 is ENHRY and CDR2 is SYGVKD. The CDR3 length is 12 residues.

The chain uses TRBV19 and TRBJ2-1; D gene unclear. Trimming removed 7 bases from V and 5 bases from J, with 15 bases in between. The CDR3 contains 14 residues. Germline V lookup: CDR1 LNHDA, CDR2 SQIVND (reference sequence). DNA of the CDR3: TGTGCCAGTAATCCCCGGAGACTTAACAATGAGCAGTTCTTC. Its protein product is CASNPRRLNNEQFF. Complete variable domain (other parts from reference TRBV19 and TRBJ2-1): DGGITQSPKYLFRKEGQNVTLSCEQNLNHDAMYWYRQDPGQGLRLIYYSQIVNDFQKGDIAEGYSVSREKKESFPLTVTSAQKNPTAFYLCASNPRRLNNEQFFGPGTRLTVL.

The chain links TRBV6-6 to TRBJ1-3; D not certain. Germline V CDR1 and CDR2: MNHNY, SVGAGI (reference sequence). The CDR3 has 15 residues. Trimming took off 7 bases at V and 0 bases at J, with 13 bases between the two ends. The CDR3 nucleotides read TGTGCCAGCATGGACCGCCGGCTCTCTGGAAACACCATATATTTT. As protein: CASMDRRLSGNTIYF.

The rearrangement links TRBV2 to TRBJ2-1; 13 bases match TRBD2. J was trimmed by 6 bases and V by 4 bases; bases with no gene match: 0. The CDR3 covers 14 residues. CDR1 SNHLY and CDR2 FYNNEI come from the germline V gene. The CDR3 here is CASSGTSGSNEQFF. The DNA of the CDR3 is TGTGCCAGCAGTGGGACTAGCGGGAGCAATGAGCAGTTCTTC.

With regard to this clone: Additional DNA sequences in this sample encode the identical CDR3. J is TRBJ2-1 and V is TRBV7-9, with unresolved D. Germline loops: CDR1 SEHNR, CDR2 FQNEAQ (reference sequence). The CDR3 loop spans 12 amino acids. Between the trimmed V and J ends, which lost 5 bases and 3 bases, there was a span of 5 bases. Here the CDR3 reads CASSPSYNEQFF. CDR3 DNA sequence: TGTGCCAGCAGCCCAAGCTACAATGAGCAGTTCTTC. Looking up the rest from reference TRBV7-9 and TRBJ2-1 gives the full variable domain: DTGVSQNPRHKITKRGQNVTFRCDPISEHNRLYWYRQTLGQGPEFLTYFQNEAQLEKSRLLSDRFSAERPKGSFSTLEIQRTEQGDSAMYLCASSPSYNEQFFGPGTRLTVL.

The CDR3: CASSPLSGRLGGDEQFF. CDR3 bases: TGTGCCAGCTCACCTCTTAGCGGGAGGTTGGGAGGCGATGAGCAGTTCTTC. The rearrangement links TRBV18 to TRBJ2-1; 10 positions agree with TRBD2. V was clipped by 3 bases and J by 8 bases; unmatched bases: 13. CDR3 size: 17 residues. Germline CDR1 and CDR2: KGHSH and LQKENI.

The chain has TRBV25-1 and TRBJ2-7; D unclear. The germline CDR1 and CDR2 sequences are MGHDK and SYGVNS. CDR3 length: 12 residues. Trimming pared 3 bases from V and 4 bases from J, leaving 7 bases between. The CDR3 coding sequence is TGTGCCAGCAGTGACTTTGGTTACGAGCAGTACTTC. It specifies CASSDFGYEQYF.

The V call is TRBV4-3, the J call TRBJ2-7; D remains unclear. The V end was cut by 4 bases, the J end by 4 bases, with 14 bases between. CDR3 length: 14 residues. Germline V gene lookup returns CDR1 LGHNA and CDR2 YSLEER. The CDR3 DNA follows: TGCGCCAGCAGCCCGGCGGTCAGGTTTTACGAGCAGTACTTC. Translated, it gives CASSPAVRFYEQYF.

This sequence joins TRBV11-2 and TRBJ2-1; D is ambiguous. The CDR3 has 18 residues. The V and J ends lost 0 bases and 3 bases respectively, with 18 bases between them. Germline loops: CDR1 SGHAT, CDR2 FQNNGV. The CDR3 here is CASSLEGGPMGLYNEQFF. CDR3 coding DNA: TGTGCCAGCAGCTTAGAGGGCGGTCCCATGGGTCTCTACAATGAGCAGTTCTTC.

The rearrangement links TRBV5-8 to TRBJ1-2, with 7 bases matching TRBD1. The germline V gene encodes CDR1 SGHTS and CDR2 YDEGEE. With 3 bases clipped from V and 4 bases from J, the junction kept 9 bases outside the gene matches. This CDR3 spans 15 amino acids. The CDR3 nucleotides are TGTGCCAGCAGCTACTATCCGGGACAGAGCTATGGCTACACCTTC. Protein: CASSYYPGQSYGYTF.

The chain employs TRBV5-1 and TRBJ2-3; unclear D gene. The V end was cut by 6 bases, the J end by 3 bases, with 11 bases between. Germline-derived CDR1 and CDR2 are SGHRS and YFSETQ. This CDR3 comprises 13 residues. Here the CDR3 DNA reads TGCGCCAGCATGTTATCTCGAACAGATACGCAGTATTTT. It specifies CASMLSRTDTQYF.

In regard to this clone: Other DNA sequences in this sample translate to the same CDR3. The J gene is TRBJ2-2, the V gene TRBV18, with 9 bases that match TRBD1. The trim removed 3 bases at V and 4 bases at J, leaving 3 bases unmatched. CDR3 size: 15 residues. Germline CDR1 reads KGHSH; CDR2 reads LQKENI. The CDR3 DNA is TGTGCCAGCTCACCCGGACAGGGGTCCACCGGGGAGCTGTTTTTT. The encoded protein is CASSPGQGSTGELFF. The full variable domain, its missing parts supplied by reference TRBV18 and TRBJ2-2, is NAGVMQNPRHLVRRRGQEARLRCSPMKGHSHVYWYRQLPEEGLKFMVYLQKENIIDESGMPKERFSAEFPKEGPSILRIQQVVRGDSAAYFCASSPGQGSTGELFFGEGSRLTVL.

A word on this clone: The same CDR3 arises from other DNA sequences in this sample as well. This chain joins TRBV19 and TRBJ1-5, with no clear D. Trimming pared 1 base from V and 0 bases from J, leaving 7 bases between. Germline CDR1 reads LNHDA; CDR2 reads SQIVND (reference sequence). CDR3 length equals 15 residues. CDR3: CASSIGPYSNQPQHF. The CDR3 DNA reads as TGTGCCAGTAGTATAGGCCCTTATAGCAATCAGCCCCAGCATTTT.

This clone is a singleton in its sample. V is TRBV11-2 and J is TRBJ2-2; either TRBD1 or TRBD2 may supply D (5 bases each). The germline V and J ends were trimmed by 8 bases and 2 bases, with 21 bases remaining between them. The CDR3 has 17 residues. Germline-derived CDR1 and CDR2 are SGHAT and FQNNGV. CDR3 residues: CASRTTKGRLNTGELFF. The CDR3 DNA is TGTGCCAGCCGAACTACAAAGGGACGGCTCAACACCGGGGAGCTGTTTTTT.

This chain joins TRBV5-6 and TRBJ2-7, with a weak D call TRBD1 (6 bases). The CDR3 is 15 residues long. The V end was cut by 1 base, the J end by 0 bases, with 11 bases between. Germline V gives CDR1 SGHDT, CDR2 YYEEEE. Here the CDR3 reads CASSLPQDSSYEQYF. CDR3 in DNA: TGTGCCAGCAGCTTGCCCCAGGACAGCTCCTACGAGCAGTACTTC. The full variable domain, in which reference TRBV5-6 and TRBJ2-7 provide the parts outside the CDR3, is DAGVTQSPTHLIKTRGQQVTLRCSPKSGHDTVSWYQQALGQGPQFIFQYYEEEERQRGNFPDRFSGHQFPNYSSELNVNALLLGDSALYLCASSLPQDSSYEQYFGPGTRLTVT.

As concerns this clone: One end of the junction fails to match germline, which may point to a read error. This chain uses TRBV7-6 with TRBJ2-2; 10 bases are shared with TRBD2. The CDR3 is 17 residues long. Germline CDR1 SGHVS, CDR2 FNYEAQ. For the CDR3, the DNA is TGTGCCAGCAGCTTACGTCTAGCGGGAGTTGGCACCAGGGAGCTGTTTTTT. It specifies CASSLRLAGVGTRELFF.

V and J are TRBV7-9 and TRBJ2-2; 7 bases agree with TRBD2. Unmatched junction bases numbered 7, after V lost 7 bases and J lost 5 bases. CDR1 is SEHNR and CDR2 is FQNEAQ in the germline V gene (reference sequence). The CDR3 has 14 amino acids. As DNA, the CDR3 is TGTGCCAGCAATCCCTCCGGGGGGACCGGGGAGCTGTTTTTT. It codes for CASNPSGGTGELFF.

The chain joins TRBV18 to TRBJ2-3; D might be TRBD1 (6 bases). V lost 1 base, J lost 2 bases, and 10 bases lay in between. The CDR3 is 15 amino acids. CDR1 is KGHSH and CDR2 is LQKENI in the germline V gene. CDR3 loop: CASSPRGTNTDTQYF. DNA of the CDR3: TGTGCCAGCTCACCACGGGGGACAAACACAGATACGCAGTATTTT. The full variable domain, rest sourced from reference TRBV18 and TRBJ2-3, is NAGVMQNPRHLVRRRGQEARLRCSPMKGHSHVYWYRQLPEEGLKFMVYLQKENIIDESGMPKERFSAEFPKEGPSILRIQQVVRGDSAAYFCASSPRGTNTDTQYFGPGTRLTVL.

The CDR3 region has the DNA TGTGCCAGCAGTTCTCGCCTTAGAGGGGGCGTAATACCTAGCACAGATACGCAGTATTTT. This translates into CASSSRLRGGVIPSTDTQYF. V is TRBV27 and J is TRBJ2-3; 7 bases line up with TRBD1. V was pared by 4 bases and J by 0 bases, with 19 bases of the junction left unmatched. Germline values: CDR1 MNHEY, CDR2 SMNVEV (reference sequence). The CDR3 covers 20 residues.

This chain uses TRBV7-2 with TRBJ2-4; 9 positions match TRBD1. Trimming removed 6 bases from V and 6 bases from J; junction bases left unmatched: 3. The CDR3 covers 13 residues. Germline CDR1 SGHTA, CDR2 FQGNSA. The CDR3 loop reads CASSSQGANIQYF. The CDR3 nucleotides read TGTGCCAGCAGTTCACAGGGGGCAAACATTCAGTACTTC. Combining the CDR3 with reference TRBV7-2 and TRBJ2-4 gives the whole variable domain GAGVSQSPSNKVTEKGKDVELRCDPISGHTALYWYRQSLGQGLEFLIYFQGNSAPDKSGLPSDRFSAERTGGSVSTLTIQRTQQEDSAVYLCASSSQGANIQYFGAGTRLSVL.